Presented here are 17 T cell receptor beta chains from one specimen sequenced in a study of T cells expressing NK-cell markers. TCRdb reprocessed the 5' RACE reads; each CDR3 protein has one entry and no DNA is given. This table lists 300,000 to 450,000 distinct CDR3 sequences. What was sequenced was blood T cells: a sorted CD56 or NKG2C T cell subset, CD4+ or CD8+ T cells, or bulk PBMC T cells (not recorded which). All receptors come from a man aged 18-75 years in good health.

The V and J genes are TRBV20-1 and TRBJ2-7; without DNA, the TCRdb call of TRBD1 cannot be checked. The germline V gene encodes CDR1 DFQATT and CDR2 SNEGSKA (reference sequence). The CDR3 covers 14 residues. This CDR3 reads CSARHRDKSYEQYF.

This sequence joins TRBV9 and TRBJ2-1. The germline V gene has CDR1 SGDLS and CDR2 YYNGEE. The CDR3 covers 13 residues. Here the CDR3 reads CASSDKRNNEQFF. The whole variable domain, filled in from reference TRBV9 and TRBJ2-1, reads DSGVTQTPKHLITATGQRVTLRCSPRSGDLSVYWYQQSLDQGLQFLIQYYNGEERAKGNILERFSAQQFPDLHSELNLSSLELGDSALYFCASSDKRNNEQFFGPGTRLTVL.

The rearrangement uses TRBV3-1 and TRBJ2-3; TCRdb's D call of TRBD2 is untestable without DNA. The CDR3 totals 18 residues. Germline values: CDR1 LGHDT, CDR2 YNNKEL (reference sequence). The CDR3 sequence: CASSQDFGLAGSTDTQYF.

The chain links TRBV5-1 to TRBJ2-1; as DNA is missing, the TRBD2 call by TCRdb cannot be tested. Per germline, CDR1 SGHRS and CDR2 YFSETQ. This CDR3 has 13 residues. The CDR3 here is CASSWGLAGPGFF.

The rearrangement joins TRBV25-1 to TRBJ2-1; TCRdb names TRBD2, which stays unverified in the absence of DNA. This CDR3 is 15 amino acids long. Germline CDR1 is MGHDK and CDR2 is SYGVNS. This CDR3 is CASSPGLANHNEQFF. The complete variable domain, with remaining parts taken from reference TRBV25-1 and TRBJ2-1, reads EADIYQTPRYLVIGTGKKITLECSQTMGHDKMYWYQQDPGMELHLIHYSYGVNSTEKGDLSSESTVSRIRTEHFPLTLESARPSHTSQYLCASSPGLANHNEQFFGPGTRLTVL.

V usage is TRBV5-8 and J usage is TRBJ1-1. The CDR3 contains 13 residues. Germline lookup yields CDR1 SGHTS and CDR2 YDEGEE. CDR3 sequence reads: CASIHMLNTEAFF.

The rearrangement uses TRBV11-2 and TRBJ2-1; absent DNA, TCRdb's TRBD2 call cannot be checked. In germline, CDR1 is SGHAT, CDR2 FQNNGV. The CDR3 contains 18 residues. CDR3 region: CASSLGWAGGKRWNEQFF. Complete variable domain (other parts from reference TRBV11-2 and TRBJ2-1): EAGVAQSPRYKIIEKRQSVAFWCNPISGHATLYWYQQILGQGPKLLIQFQNNGVVDDSQLPKDRFSAERLKGVDSTLKIQPAKLEDSAVYLCASSLGWAGGKRWNEQFFGPGTRLTVL.

V usage is TRBV6-2 or TRBV6-3 and J usage is TRBJ2-1; TCRdb lists TRBD1, though no DNA is available to test this call. The germline V gene encodes CDR1 MNHEY and CDR2 SVGEGT. The CDR3 spans 15 residues. The chain's CDR3 is CASSRGQVRRFVQFF.

The rearrangement joins TRBV5-1 to TRBJ2-5; absent DNA, TCRdb's TRBD1 call cannot be checked. The CDR3 spans 15 residues. Germline lookup yields CDR1 SGHRS and CDR2 YFSETQ. The CDR3: CASSLFSEGLETQYF.

This sequence joins TRBV6-5 and TRBJ2-3. Germline V gene lookup returns CDR1 MNHEY and CDR2 SVGAGI. The CDR3 extends over 13 amino acids. The chain's CDR3 is CASSYGRVDTQYF.

This chain joins TRBV18 and TRBJ1-1. The CDR3 extends over 15 amino acids. Per germline, CDR1 KGHSH and CDR2 LQKENI. CDR3 amino acids: CASSTGGNMNTEAFF.

The chain recombines TRBV12-3 or TRBV12-4 with TRBJ2-1; TCRdb proposes TRBD2, but this gene call is untestable without DNA. CDR3 length: 20 amino acids. CDR3 region: CASTTPLTSGGASSYNEQFF.

The chain has TRBV28 and TRBJ2-7; absent DNA, TCRdb's TRBD2 call cannot be checked. Germline V gene data show CDR1 as MDHEN and CDR2 as SYDVKM. This CDR3 comprises 16 residues. The CDR3 sequence: CASSPFIEVHSYEQYF.

This sequence joins TRBV7-8 and TRBJ2-1; TCRdb's D call of TRBD1 is untestable without DNA. The CDR3 runs to 14 residues. Germline lookup yields CDR1 SGHVS and CDR2 FQNEAQ. The CDR3 sequence: CASSSPRGYNEQFF.

The chain combines TRBV18 with TRBJ2-2; no DNA is available, so the TRBD1 call from TCRdb remains unchecked. Germline values: CDR1 KGHSH, CDR2 LQKENI. This CDR3 spans 16 amino acids. The CDR3 here is CASSPGQGRKVGELFF. The full variable domain, completed using reference TRBV18 and TRBJ2-2, is NAGVMQNPRHLVRRRGQEARLRCSPMKGHSHVYWYRQLPEEGLKFMVYLQKENIIDESGMPKERFSAEFPKEGPSILRIQQVVRGDSAAYFCASSPGQGRKVGELFFGEGSRLTVL.

The chain employs TRBV24-1 and TRBJ2-1; TCRdb reports TRBD2, a call that lacks DNA to check it against. This CDR3 comprises 15 residues. Germline values: CDR1 KGHDR, CDR2 SFDVKD. The CDR3: CATSDPSKIYNEQFF.

This chain joins TRBV28 and TRBJ1-5; the TCRdb D gene call, TRBD1, has no DNA to confirm it. The CDR3 is 15 amino acids. Germline CDR1 reads MDHEN; CDR2 reads SYDVKM. The CDR3 spells CASSFGTDSNQPQHF.